This T cell receptor beta chain was retrieved from a study of CD4 T cells in relation to SARS-CoV-2 and coronaviruses. Study-level background: Of the patients, about 8 were male, a few female, two Hispanic.

Regarding the study as a whole: Memory recall responses, not primary responses primed in culture, are what the assay detects. Compared with monoreactive clones, crossreactive clones showed significantly weaker SARS-CoV-2 expansion.

Of note for this clone: Its antigen remains unknown.

Libraries were prepared by immunoSEQ multiplex PCR; TCRdb keeps only in-frame clonotypes and omits some of them. The data show tens of thousands of clones, about 92% seen once. This CDR3 has 12 amino acids. Germline CDR1 MNHNY, CDR2 SVGAGI (reference sequence). The trim removed 6 bases at V and 10 bases at J, leaving 7 bases unmatched. The sample consisted of naive CD4+ T cells from PBMCs. Subset defined: naive CD4+ T cells isolated by negative enrichment. The receptor was isolated from an adult with COVID-19. V and J are TRBV6-6 and TRBJ2-3, with 7 bases that match TRBD2. CDR3 coding DNA: TGTGCCAGCAGCCCACGGGGGGATTCGCAGTATTTT. Protein sequence: CASSPRGDSQYF.